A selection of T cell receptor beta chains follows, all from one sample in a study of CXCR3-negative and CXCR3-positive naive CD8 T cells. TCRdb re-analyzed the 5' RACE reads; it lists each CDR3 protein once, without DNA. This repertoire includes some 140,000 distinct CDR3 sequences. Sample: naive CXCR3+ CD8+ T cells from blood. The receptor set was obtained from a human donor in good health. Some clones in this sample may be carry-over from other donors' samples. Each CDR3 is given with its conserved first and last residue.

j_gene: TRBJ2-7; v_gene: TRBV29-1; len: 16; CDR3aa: CSVQDRLTRNSYEQYF
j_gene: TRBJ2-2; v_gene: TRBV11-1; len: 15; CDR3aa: CASSLGAGGPRELFF
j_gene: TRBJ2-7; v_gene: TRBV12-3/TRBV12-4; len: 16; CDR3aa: CASSLYVGGGLHEQYF
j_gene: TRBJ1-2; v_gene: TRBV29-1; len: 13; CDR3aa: CSVEKDRVNGYTF
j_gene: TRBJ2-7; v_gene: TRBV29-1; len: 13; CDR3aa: CSVVIGYSYEQYF
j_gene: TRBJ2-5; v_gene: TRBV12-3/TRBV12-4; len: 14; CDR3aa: CASAVPGGGETQYF
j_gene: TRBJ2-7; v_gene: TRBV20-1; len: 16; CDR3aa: CSASHLQGATSYEQYF
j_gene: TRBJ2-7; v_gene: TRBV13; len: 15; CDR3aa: CATSPAGTGGDEQYF
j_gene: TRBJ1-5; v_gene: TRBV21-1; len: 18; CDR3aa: CASVKGCAGVISNQPQHF
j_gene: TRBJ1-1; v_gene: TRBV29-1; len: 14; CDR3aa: CSVESARGNTEAFF
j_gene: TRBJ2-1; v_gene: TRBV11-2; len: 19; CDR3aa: CASSLDSPLAGDSYNEQFF
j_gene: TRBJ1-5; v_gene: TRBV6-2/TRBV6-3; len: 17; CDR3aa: CASSPARGTDSNQPQHF
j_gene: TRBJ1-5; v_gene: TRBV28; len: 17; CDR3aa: CASSYSGQGISHQPQHF
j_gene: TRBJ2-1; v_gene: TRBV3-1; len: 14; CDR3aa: CASSPRRDYNEQFF
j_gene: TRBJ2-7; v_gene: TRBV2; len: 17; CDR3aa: CASMVRGAGAGDYEQYF
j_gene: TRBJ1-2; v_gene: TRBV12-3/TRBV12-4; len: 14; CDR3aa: CASSFGTDFYGYTF
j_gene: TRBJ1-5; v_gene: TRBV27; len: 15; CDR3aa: CASRPMGLGNQPQHF
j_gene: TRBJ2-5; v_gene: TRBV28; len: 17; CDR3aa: CASSLRLGRGSQETQYF
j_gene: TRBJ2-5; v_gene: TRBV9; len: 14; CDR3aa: CASSVGQNQETQYF
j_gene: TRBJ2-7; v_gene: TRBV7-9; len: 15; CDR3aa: CASSFGQGRSYEQYF
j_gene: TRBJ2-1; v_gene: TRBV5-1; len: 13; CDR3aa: CASSLVLGSEQFF
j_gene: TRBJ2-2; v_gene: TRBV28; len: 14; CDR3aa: CASSPQWGTGELFF